The source of this T cell receptor (beta chain) is a study of cytomegalovirus exposure and HLA in healthy donors. This CDR3 spans 13 amino acids. Losses at the gene ends were 5 bases for V and 9 bases for J; bases not matched to a gene: 8. The germline CDR1 and CDR2 sequences are SGHVS and FQNEAQ. Findings and caveats of the study: Despite most TCR sequences being rare, some public TCRs occurred in many donors. There were 150 to 200 TCR beta chains listed as cytomegalovirus-associated. In the 120 validation repertoires, just under 95% of cluster scores exceeded 0, per a later analysis.

As for this clone: Its antigen remains unknown.

Here immunoSEQ multiplex PCR was the method, and the copy in TCRdb shows in-frame clones only, minus some. This table has around 240,000 clones, nearly 90% appearing once. The origin of this receptor is a woman aged 18 to 35 in good health and CMV-seronegative. V gene TRBV7-8 combines with J gene TRBJ1-2, with 8 bases fitting TRBD1. The sequenced material came from PBMCs. CDR3 sequence reads: CASSDGTGRRYTF. The CDR3 DNA follows: TGTGCCAGCAGCGACGGGACAGGTCGGCGCTACACCTTC.